This TCR beta chain appears in the sequencing data of a study of regulatory T cells in long-lasting Graves disease. The CDR3 runs to 13 residues. Trimming took 0 bases from V and 5 from J, leaving 8 bases between them. Germline values: CDR1 LGHDT, CDR2 YNNKEL (reference sequence). Libraries of TCR beta came from iRepertoire HTBI primers plus Arm-PCR of CDR3 regions. TCRdb processed the multiplex PCR reads anew with MiXCR; each CDR3 protein has one entry. The sample lists 400,000 to 500,000 distinct CDR3 sequences, 12% to 15% occurring once. As for time point: newly diagnosed GD, antithyroid drugs for less than 3 months. From RNA extracted from PBMCs, the TCR library was made. This clonotype has more than one count but fewer than ten. This sample also belongs to another study, concerning T cells in Graves' hyperthyroidism and ophthalmopathy. As that report states: Diagnosing involved the use of clinical symptoms, serum thyroxine and TRAb, thyroid ultrasound and orbital computed tomography. Blood shared most expanded thyroid clonotypes above 0.001.

The V and J genes are TRBV3-1 and TRBJ2-7; the D gene could be TRBD1 or TRBD2 (5 bases each). This clonotype was sampled from a woman aged 45-60 years with Graves disease. The material sequenced was peripheral blood mononuclear cells (PBMCs), taken at new diagnosis, from a patient treated with antithyroid drugs. The CDR3 region has the DNA TGTGCCAGCAGCCAAGACGGGACGGACGAGCAGTACTTC. Translation gives CASSQDGTDEQYF.